This entry describes one TCR beta chain. Its recognized antigen is unknown. No base quality information exists; no much larger clone differs at one position. This record comes from a study of cytomegalovirus exposure and HLA in healthy donors (dated by TCRdb to the late 2010s). Background on the whole study: In an earlier analysis of approximately 640 of the donors, around 300 Gb of sequence data and roughly 100 million unique TCR beta sequences from some 170 million T cells were reported. Approximately 310 gigabases of sequencing data and tens of millions of unique TCR sequences were included in an early release covering roughly 700 HLA-typed donors. Among the roughly 400 genotyped donors, approximately 77% belonged to the genetic ancestry cluster associated with self-reported Caucasian donors. The aim of the study was to test whether cataloging public T cell receptors could identify signatures of past pathogen exposure. Using immunosequencing, the study profiled T cell repertoires from 666 subjects and related those repertoires to cytomegalovirus serostatus. Along with the roughly 710-subject first cohort, a separate validation cohort of approximately 110 different subjects was used. High-throughput TCR immunosequencing, statistical association of individual TCRs with disease status, and machine learning were combined to predict cytomegalovirus infection status. In a later analysis, previously published TCR beta repertoires from 550 to 750 donors were re-analyzed and high-resolution HLA genotyping was added so that TCR occurrence patterns could be studied. Rather than drawing on any new phenotypic data, the later analysis identified candidate immune exposures from TCR beta sequences and the way those sequences occurred across donors. To decide whether each TCR beta V gene segment behaved as functional or pseudogenic, an earlier analysis of some 600 of the donors relied on high-throughput TCR beta sequencing. Donor age, sex, ethnicity and CMV serostatus were compiled together with the repertoire data. A later genetic analysis used genome-wide SNP genotypes for about 55% of the 666 donors, treating that subset as a discovery cohort. Every discovery cohort repertoire had been produced on one sequencing platform. Class I and class II HLA loci were covered by the typing at four-digit resolution. The number of donors typed differed by locus, with about 629-630 for A, B, C, DRB1 and DQB1, roughly 520 for DQA1, 600 to 610 for DPA1, and under 490 for DPB1. Roughly 5 DR-DQ haplotypes were handled as single units for association and clustering, since linkage in the cohort was strong. Across 300 to 400 genotyped donors of the cohort, an average of roughly 250,000 unique TCR beta nucleotide sequences per donor were sequenced, and about a sixth of those sequences were non-productive.

Receptor libraries were prepared by the immunoSEQ multiplex PCR assay. The multiplex PCR relied on a mix of 60 forward primers for TCR Vbeta segments and 13 reverse primers for TCR Jbeta segments. The CDR3 region of rearranged TCR beta genes was amplified from genomic DNA with a multiplex PCR assay. The amplified TCR beta libraries were sequenced on the Illumina HiSeq System as 87-base-pair reads. As for how the authors treated the data: A later analysis counted some 74 million unique TCR beta chains across the 670 or so repertoires, and around 9.9 million of these chains were shared by at least two donors. To remove PCR and sequencing errors, raw reads were error-corrected and collapsed into unique sequences using a nearest-neighbor algorithm that merged closely related sequences. Alignment of CDR3 sequences to IMGT reference sequences was used to assign V, D and J gene segments. For a sequence to be retained, at least a six-nucleotide match to both a V gene segment and a J gene segment was required. A rearrangement counted as productive if the CDR3 had no stop codons and remained in frame with V and J, and every other rearrangement counted as non-productive. CDR3 was defined by IMGT convention, running from the second conserved V-encoded cysteine to the conserved J-encoded phenylalanine. Sequences without an unambiguous match to a single V gene segment were excluded from the earlier analysis of about 600 of the donors. In an earlier analysis of more than 500 of the donors, a V segment was called functional when productive rearrangements were above 56.7%, and segregating when the standard deviation between donors exceeded 5%. To diagnose cytomegalovirus status from the catalog of TCR beta chain sequences, a statistical classification framework was built. In a later analysis, TCR nucleotide sequences were compared against IMGT/GENE-DB human TR gene sequences so that V and J genes could be assigned. Using the TCRdist pipeline, a later analysis assigned CDR3 sequences along with most-parsimonious VDJ recombination scenarios. In a later analysis, each TCR beta chain was defined by its CDR3 amino acid sequence together with its V-gene family, and reads lacking a unique V-gene family were excluded. In a later analysis, approximately 590 highly shared, low-generation-probability nucleotide sequences were removed to address suspected cross-contamination and a sequencing artifact. A later analysis calculated a clonal expansion index for each public chain from normalized within-repertoire ranks of inferred template counts. In a later analysis, generation probabilities were computed with a VDJ recombination model fitted to out-of-frame rearrangements, and the resulting probabilities were checked against IGoR. In a later analysis, hypergeometric tests were used to score TCR-TCR, TCR-HLA and TCR-CMV co-occurrence, with a repertoire-size bias correction applied to TCR pairs. A later analysis estimated false discovery rates by permuting HLA or CMV assignments 20 times. In a later analysis, co-occurring TCRs were grouped using DBSCAN, with TCRdist sequence similarity added in when clustering inside HLA-allele-positive subsets. Repertoires with fewer than 30,000 or more than 120,000 public chains were left out of co-occurrence clustering, as were about five repertoires with anomalous nucleotide sharing. In its TCRdb copy, this immuneACCESS table keeps in-frame sequences only and misses some clones. Where compared with another copy, unresolved V genes explain less than half of these, and the others have no known cause. That table furnishes V, J and clone size, whereas the DNA furnished D and trimming. The table for this sample lists 150,000 to 200,000 clones; roughly 79% of them were counted only once. The ten largest make up around 1% of the sample.

Per the germline V gene, SGHRS is the CDR1 and YFSETQ is the CDR2. Germline trimming amounts to 3 bases on V and 2 bases on J, with 3 as the count of junction bases outside the gene matches. The CDR3 measures 15 amino acids from cysteine to phenylalanine. Left in the record is the CDR3 DNA by itself, 45 bases read in frame from the first base. The cohort consisted of 666 healthy bone marrow donors. At the time of sampling, every cohort member was nominally healthy, though immune exposures that went unrecorded were likely present. The donor tested CMV seronegative and was one of the 352 seronegative cohort members. Every donor gave a peripheral blood sample, and the peripheral blood mononuclear cells from that sample were used for TCR beta sequencing. The Qiagen DNeasy Blood Extraction Kit was used to extract genomic DNA from the blood cell samples. Findings and caveats that apply to the study as a whole: An earlier analysis of approximately 530 of the donors showed that most TCR beta V segments appeared in productive rearrangements either about 87% or about 30% of the time, which broadly matched IMGT annotations. A cluster of highly shared sequence variants was judged likely to be a technical artifact of the sequencing pipeline. The 87-base-pair reads could not distinguish some IMGT-functional V segments, including TRBV6-2 and TRBV6-3, so those segments were excluded. Presence/absence analyses assumed roughly uniform sequencing depth across donors, an assumption that may not hold. In a later analysis, the rate of TCR association differed among HLA loci, with DRB1 alleles having the most associated TCRs and HLA-C alleles having the fewest. In vitro tests confirmed that a few of the cytomegalovirus-associated TCR beta chains recognize cytomegalovirus antigens. A later analysis associated about 17,000 TCR beta sequences with specific HLA alleles at a false discovery rate of 0.05. According to a later analysis, most CMV-associated TCR beta chains appeared to be HLA-restricted, and the HLA associations seemed to be driven largely by CMV exposure. Because HLA typing was unavailable for some donors at each locus, only the typed subset was used in association tests. The authors suggested that the approach could potentially be extended to other disease states and immunological phenotypes. A later analysis reported that several top co-occurrence clusters appeared linked to parvovirus B19, influenza, CMV and Epstein-Barr virus. A total of 150 to 200 TCR beta chains were listed by the study as associated with cytomegalovirus. In a later analysis, HLA-associated TCR beta chains showed more clonal expansion and lower generation probabilities than non-associated chains that were equally common. V-gene and J-gene trimming of TCR beta chains was associated with a missense DCLRE1C variant in a later genetic analysis, and the association was replicated in an independent cohort. For the cohort, immune exposure information was limited to CMV serostatus. A later genetic analysis reported fewer N-insertions in productive TCRs among donors in an Asian-associated ancestry cluster than the approximately 670-donor mean. Strong co-occurrence of HLA alleles, especially DR and DQ, made assigning TCR associations to individual alleles difficult. Cytomegalovirus status was reported to be diagnosed by the classifier with high specificity and sensitivity in both the original and validation cohorts. Across donors, most TCR sequences were observed very rarely, whereas some public TCRs were present in many individuals. The earlier analysis of 587 of the donors excluded 15 to 20 rarely observed V segments, including chromosome 9 orphons, because counts were too low. A further reported finding was that TCR beta sequences accurately predicted the HLA-A and HLA-B alleles for most subjects in the first cohort. Correlated functional status among segregating V segments might be attributable to linkage disequilibrium, but an unknown experimental factor could not be ruled out. This cohort had only TCR beta chains sequenced, and the lack of alpha or paired-chain data limited which features could be detected.

The sample consisted of PBMCs. The chain is encoded by TRBV5-1 joined to TRBJ2-7; 12 bases in the middle match TRBD2. The source is a woman between 40 and 50 years old in good health and CMV-seronegative. This receptor has the CDR3 CASSSGLAGPYEQYF. The sequence in DNA is TGCGCCAGCAGCTCCGGACTAGCGGGACCCTACGAGCAGTACTTC.